These 23 T cell receptor beta chains share one sample of origin, sequenced in a study of T cell changes during pregnancy in multiple sclerosis. The table came from immunoSEQ multiplex PCR; TCRdb's copy has only in-frame clones and leaves some out. The sample consists of some 40,000 clones, approximately 91% of them appearing once. Source: CD4+ T cells from peripheral blood mononuclear cells, taken in the first trimester of pregnancy. The receptors originated from a female donor with multiple sclerosis, enrolled in a pregnancy study.

The rearrangement uses TRBV19 and TRBJ1-2, with 8 bases matching TRBD1. Germline lookup yields CDR1 LNHDA and CDR2 SQIVND (reference sequence). Losses at the gene ends were 6 bases for V and 6 bases for J; bases not matched to a gene: 9. CDR3 length equals 14 residues. CDR3 loop: CASRIDRGGDGYTF. The DNA of the CDR3 is TGTGCCAGTAGGATCGACAGGGGAGGAGATGGCTACACCTTC.

The chain has TRBV5-4 and TRBJ2-3; 7 nucleotides match TRBD1. Germline V gene data show CDR1 as SGHNT and CDR2 as YYREEE (reference sequence). The CDR3 extends over 15 amino acids. V trimming: 2 bases; J trimming: 2 bases; junction bases outside the gene matches: 5. CDR3 residues: CASSFGQAPTDTQYF. The CDR3 DNA sequence: TGTGCCAGCAGCTTTGGACAGGCCCCCACAGATACGCAGTATTTT.

Here the CDR3 DNA reads TGTGCCAGCAGCAACGCAGGGTTCGGTGAAAAACTGTTTTTT. It codes for CASSNAGFGEKLFF. The chain is built from TRBV5-4 and TRBJ1-4, with D perhaps TRBD1 (5 bases). The CDR3 consists of 14 residues. Per the germline V gene, CDR1 is SGHNT and CDR2 is YYREEE (reference sequence). With 4 bases removed from V and 7 bases from J, the gap between germline ends came to 14 bases.

This clone was seen more than once but under ten times. The chain has TRBV2 and TRBJ1-1; D ambiguous. The V and J ends lost 8 bases and 6 bases respectively, with 10 bases between them. CDR1 is SNHLY, CDR2 FYNNEI, per germline. This CDR3 spans 11 amino acids. Written as DNA, the CDR3 is TGTGCCAGCCAGGCTAGCTCTGAAGCTTTCTTT. Translation: CASQASSEAFF.

This chain joins TRBV4-1 and TRBJ1-1; 9 bases are shared with TRBD1. The trim removed 4 bases at V and 4 bases at J, leaving 7 bases unmatched. Germline V lookup: CDR1 MGHRA, CDR2 YSYEKL. The CDR3 totals 15 residues. The CDR3 loop reads CASSRGQGTPTEAFF. DNA for the CDR3: TGCGCCAGCAGCCGAGGACAGGGGACACCCACTGAAGCTTTCTTT.

This clone was observed a handful of times. This chain connects TRBV30 to TRBJ1-1; the D is unclear. With 0 bases removed from V and 2 bases from J, the gap between germline ends came to 7 bases. The CDR3 has 13 residues. Germline V gives CDR1 GTSNPN, CDR2 SVGIG (reference sequence). In DNA form, the CDR3 reads TGTGCCTGGAGTGTACAGAGTAACACTGAAGCTTTCTTT. Protein product: CAWSVQSNTEAFF.

The J gene is TRBJ2-7, the V gene TRBV4-2; 10 bases are a match to TRBD1. CDR1 is LGHNA, CDR2 YNFKEQ, per germline. The CDR3 loop spans 18 amino acids. Trimming at V came to 1 base and at J to 2 bases, leaving 11 bases not matched to a gene. The CDR3 sequence: CASSQAQKTGGVAYEQYF. For the CDR3, the DNA is TGTGCCAGCAGCCAAGCTCAGAAGACAGGGGGCGTCGCCTACGAGCAGTACTTC.

V usage is TRBV27 and J usage is TRBJ2-1; 13 positions agree with TRBD2. V lost 7 bases to trimming and J lost 3 bases; unmatched junction nucleotides: 6. This CDR3 is built from 16 residues. Germline V gene lookup returns CDR1 MNHEY and CDR2 SMNVEV (reference sequence). The CDR3 protein is CASTPRTSGSYNEQFF. For the CDR3, the DNA is TGTGCCAGCACCCCCCGGACTAGCGGGAGCTACAATGAGCAGTTCTTC.

The J gene is TRBJ2-1, the V gene TRBV19, with a weak D call TRBD1 (7 bases). The CDR3 is 15 amino acids. Trimming removed 3 bases from V and 0 bases from J, with 9 bases in between. Germline V CDR1 and CDR2: LNHDA, SQIVND (reference sequence). CDR3 sequence reads: CASSMEGASYNEQFF. The CDR3 DNA reads TGTGCCAGTAGTATGGAGGGGGCCTCCTACAATGAGCAGTTCTTC.

This chain uses TRBV7-9 with TRBJ2-7, with 7 bases fitting TRBD1. Trimming cost V 5 bases and J 4 bases; bases outside gene matches: 11. The CDR3 has 15 amino acids. Germline V CDR1 and CDR2: SEHNR, FQNEAQ (reference sequence). CDR3 loop: CASSPAGTDLYEQYF. The CDR3 DNA reads TGTGCCAGCAGCCCCGCCGGGACAGACCTTTACGAGCAGTACTTC.

The J gene is TRBJ2-2, the V gene TRBV5-4, with TRBD2 matching 11 bases. CDR1 and CDR2 (germline): SGHNT, YYREEE (reference sequence). With 3 bases clipped from V and 0 bases from J, the junction kept 4 bases outside the gene matches. The CDR3 consists of 17 residues. CDR3 sequence: CASSSGTSGPNTGELFF. CDR3 DNA sequence: TGTGCCAGCAGCTCCGGGACTAGCGGACCGAACACCGGGGAGCTGTTTTTT.

This chain uses TRBV7-6 with TRBJ2-5; D remains unclear. Germline values: CDR1 SGHVS, CDR2 FNYEAQ. The germline V and J ends were trimmed by 2 bases and 2 bases, with 12 bases remaining between them. This CDR3 has 15 residues. In nucleotides, the CDR3 is TGTGCCAGCAGCTTATTGGAGTATCCACAAGAGACCCAGTACTTC. It specifies CASSLLEYPQETQYF.

The chain has TRBV7-6 and TRBJ2-1; D possibly corresponds to TRBD2 (6 bases). Germline assignment: CDR1 SGHVS and CDR2 FNYEAQ. The CDR3 is 16 residues long. Trimming took off 5 bases at V and 5 bases at J, with 19 bases between the two ends. CDR3 sequence reads: CASSGSGLALNNEQFF. CDR3 DNA sequence: TGTGCCAGCAGCGGTTCTGGCCTAGCGCTTAACAATGAGCAGTTCTTC.

The rearrangement links TRBV18 to TRBJ2-1, with 7 bases that match TRBD2. The CDR3 consists of 16 residues. The V gene's germline CDR1 is KGHSH and CDR2 LQKENI. Unmatched junction bases numbered 15, after V lost 5 bases and J lost 8 bases. DNA for the CDR3: TGTGCCAGCTCATCGCGCCGGAGCGGGACTCTCTATGAGCAGTTCTTC. Translating gives CASSSRRSGTLYEQFF.

This clone has only a few counts. The gene calls are TRBV5-6 and TRBJ2-7, with D hard to call. Trimming cost V 2 bases and J 2 bases, with 5 bases left between them. The CDR3 totals 12 residues. Germline-derived CDR1 and CDR2 are SGHDT and YYEEEE. The CDR3 DNA reads TGTGCCAGCAGCTTCCAGGCCTACGAGCAGTACTTC. It translates to CASSFQAYEQYF.

The chain is built from TRBV7-9 and TRBJ2-3, with a weak D call TRBD2 (7 bases). This CDR3 spans 15 amino acids. Trimming left V 5 bases short and J 3 bases short, with 15 bases between. Germline-derived CDR1 and CDR2 are SEHNR and FQNEAQ (reference sequence). In DNA, the CDR3 is TGTGCCAGCAGCCCCGGGGAGGGGGTTACAGATACGCAGTATTTT. Protein sequence: CASSPGEGVTDTQYF.

The rearrangement joins TRBV7-2 to TRBJ1-2; D is perhaps TRBD1 (6 bases). The CDR3 is 18 residues long. V was trimmed by 1 base and J by 4 bases, leaving 22 bases between them. The V gene's germline CDR1 is SGHTA and CDR2 FQGNSA. This CDR3 reads CASSLVGLDRTSFYGYTF. CDR3 coding DNA: TGTGCCAGCAGCTTAGTGGGTCTGGACAGAACTTCCTTCTATGGCTACACCTTC.

The J gene is TRBJ2-3, the V gene TRBV14; the D gene is possibly TRBD1 (5 bases). In germline, CDR1 is SGHDN, CDR2 FVKESK. This CDR3 has 16 amino acids. Trimming pared 1 base from V and 1 base from J, leaving 12 bases between. Written as DNA, the CDR3 is TGTGCCAGCAGCCAAGGGGGCAGGGTTGGCACAGATACGCAGTATTTT. This translates into CASSQGGRVGTDTQYF.

The genes are TRBV19 and TRBJ1-2, with D unclear. CDR3 length equals 15 residues. Trimming removed 2 bases from V and 4 bases from J, with 14 bases in between. The germline V gene encodes CDR1 LNHDA and CDR2 SQIVND (reference sequence). CDR3 coding DNA: TGTGCCAGTAGTATAACGGCCGTAGCGTTCTATGGCTACACCTTC. Residues: CASSITAVAFYGYTF. The full variable domain, rest sourced from reference TRBV19 and TRBJ1-2, is DGGITQSPKYLFRKEGQNVTLSCEQNLNHDAMYWYRQDPGQGLRLIYYSQIVNDFQKGDIAEGYSVSREKKESFPLTVTSAQKNPTAFYLCASSITAVAFYGYTFGSGTRLTVV.

The chain combines TRBV5-4 with TRBJ1-2; 11 bases line up with TRBD1. CDR1 is SGHNT, CDR2 YYREEE, per germline (reference sequence). The CDR3 length is 14 residues. Trimming at V came to 3 bases and at J to 6 bases, leaving 4 bases not matched to a gene. CDR3 in amino acids: CASSWDRGANGYTF. The CDR3 DNA is TGTGCCAGCAGCTGGGACAGGGGGGCTAATGGCTACACCTTC.

The CDR3 spells CASSVGARGMAGELFF. In nucleotides, the CDR3 is TGTGCCAGCAGCGTAGGAGCGAGGGGGATGGCCGGGGAGCTGTTTTTT. The V and J genes are TRBV9 and TRBJ2-2; TRBD1 might be the D (6 bases). This CDR3 region has 16 residues. V was shortened by 0 bases and J by 6 bases, with 15 bases between the two germline ends. Per the germline V gene, CDR1 is SGDLS and CDR2 is YYNGEE.

The genes are TRBV7-9 and TRBJ1-1, with D tentatively TRBD1 (6 bases). Germline V gives CDR1 SEHNR, CDR2 FQNEAQ (reference sequence). The CDR3 totals 14 residues. Trimming pared 6 bases from V and 1 base from J, leaving 12 bases between. CDR3 nucleotides: TGTGCCAGCAGTCACAGGGAACGGAACACTGAAGCTTTCTTT. Translation gives CASSHRERNTEAFF.

The gene calls are TRBV19 and TRBJ1-1; no clear D gene. Trimming shortened V by 0 bases and J by 0 bases, and 8 bases separated the two germline ends. The CDR3 runs to 15 residues. CDR1 LNHDA and CDR2 SQIVND come from the germline V gene (reference sequence). The CDR3 DNA follows: TGTGCCAGTAGTATAGAGGCTCTGATGAACACTGAAGCTTTCTTT. This gives the protein CASSIEALMNTEAFF.